A single sample is the source of the 16 T cell receptor beta chains below, sequenced in a study of blood T cell repertoires in COVID-19. Repertoires were generated with immunoSEQ multiplex PCR, while TCRdb's copy carries only in-frame clones and drops some. This sample has around 21,000 clones, with more than 70% found just once. The specimen was peripheral blood. These receptor sequences come from a man aged 35-49 years with acute or convalescent COVID-19.

The chain joins TRBV6-2 or TRBV6-3 to TRBJ2-2, with 10 nucleotides matching TRBD1. The V and J ends lost 5 bases and 3 bases, in that order; junction bases with no gene match: 9. Germline V gene lookup returns CDR1 MNHEY and CDR2 SVGEGT. CDR3 length: 17 residues. CDR3 sequence (DNA): TGTGCCAGCAGTAACAGTTACGGGACAGGGGACACCGGGGAGCTGTTTTTT. This encodes CASSNSYGTGDTGELFF.

About this clone itself: Distinct nucleotide sequences in the sample also encode this CDR3. The rearrangement links TRBV11-3 to TRBJ2-3, with D unclear. Germline CDR1 and CDR2: SGHNT and YENEEA. V lost 3 bases to trimming and J lost 0 bases, with 4 bases between them. This CDR3 spans 13 amino acids. The CDR3 protein is CASSFSSTDTQYF. For the CDR3, the DNA is TGTGCCAGCAGCTTCTCGAGCACAGATACGCAGTATTTT.

This sequence joins TRBV6-1 and TRBJ1-6; 7 nucleotides align to TRBD1. Germline V lookup: CDR1 MNHNS, CDR2 SASEGT. The ends lost 3 bases at V and 7 bases at J; junction bases unmatched: 0. The CDR3 is 13 residues long. CDR3 coding DNA: TGTGCCAGCAGTGACAGGGGGAATTCACCCCTCCACTTT. Amino acid sequence: CASSDRGNSPLHF.

The rearrangement joins TRBV19 to TRBJ1-2; D is uncertain. CDR1 and CDR2 (germline): LNHDA, SQIVND (reference sequence). The CDR3 spans 16 residues. V lost 3 bases to trimming and J lost 2 bases, with 16 bases between them. CDR3 coding DNA: TGTGCCAGTAGTATCTTCAAACTCAGACTCAACTATGGCTACACCTTC. Translating it yields CASSIFKLRLNYGYTF. Using reference TRBV19 and TRBJ1-2 for the parts outside the CDR3, the full variable domain is DGGITQSPKYLFRKEGQNVTLSCEQNLNHDAMYWYRQDPGQGLRLIYYSQIVNDFQKGDIAEGYSVSREKKESFPLTVTSAQKNPTAFYLCASSIFKLRLNYGYTFGSGTRLTVV.

As for this clone: The sample holds other DNA sequences that translate to the same CDR3. The genes are TRBV6-5 and TRBJ1-4; TRBD1 aligns across 7 bases. V shed 0 bases and J 6 bases; nucleotides not matched to a gene: 4. Germline CDR1 MNHEY, CDR2 SVGAGI. This CDR3 comprises 15 residues. CDR3 nucleotides: TGTGCCAGCAGTTACTCGAGACAGGGCGATGAAAAACTGTTTTTT. It yields the protein CASSYSRQGDEKLFF.

The gene calls are TRBV5-1 and TRBJ2-6, with 8 bases identical to TRBD1. With 1 base clipped from V and 3 bases from J, the junction kept 6 bases outside the gene matches. CDR3 length: 17 amino acids. The germline V gene has CDR1 SGHRS and CDR2 YFSETQ. CDR3: CASSLRQGARGANVLTF. Here the CDR3 DNA reads TGCGCCAGCAGCTTGAGGCAGGGGGCGCGTGGGGCCAACGTCCTGACTTTC. Full variable domain (outside the CDR3, taken from reference TRBV5-1 and TRBJ2-6): KAGVTQTPRYLIKTRGQQVTLSCSPISGHRSVSWYQQTPGQGLQFLFEYFSETQRNKGNFPGRFSGRQFSNSRSEMNVSTLELGDSALYLCASSLRQGARGANVLTFGAGSRLTVL.

The chain carries TRBV19 and TRBJ1-5; D is unclear. This CDR3 contains 15 residues. Germline assignment: CDR1 LNHDA and CDR2 SQIVND (reference sequence). V lost 4 bases and J lost 7, with 17 bases in between. The CDR3 nucleotides read TGTGCCAGTAGTAGCCTTGGAGGGTCTGGGCAGCCCCAGCATTTT. Protein product: CASSSLGGSGQPQHF.

The gene calls are TRBV6-2 or TRBV6-3 and TRBJ1-6; 12 positions match TRBD1. J was trimmed by 8 bases and V by 2 bases; bases with no gene match: 1. The CDR3 extends over 15 amino acids. The germline V gene has CDR1 MNHEY and CDR2 SVGEGT. The CDR3 region has the DNA TGTGCCAGCAGTTACGGGACAGGGGGCGATTCACCCCTCCACTTT. Its translation is CASSYGTGGDSPLHF.

The V gene is TRBV5-5, the J gene TRBJ2-7, with D tentatively TRBD1 (6 bases). The CDR3 runs 14 residues. Germline V gene data show CDR1 as SGHKS and CDR2 as YYEKEE (reference sequence). V was cut by 4 bases and J by 1 base, with 12 bases left in between. The CDR3 coding sequence is TGTGCCAGCAGCGGACAGTGGGGATCCTACGAGCAGTACTTC. Its translation: CASSGQWGSYEQYF.

This clone was seen once. The CDR3, as DNA: TGTGCCAGCAGCGCCCCACGGACAGAAAAGGATCAGCCCCAGCATTTT. This gives the protein CASSAPRTEKDQPQHF. The chain joins TRBV21-1 to TRBJ1-5; the D call of TRBD1 is as the table states it, not checked on the DNA. TRBV21-1 is a pseudogene locus. This CDR3 is 16 amino acids long.

The chain recombines TRBV5-4 with TRBJ2-5; D is perhaps TRBD2 (6 bases). The germline gives CDR1 SGHNT, CDR2 YYREEE (reference sequence). The V end was cut by 1 base, the J end by 5 bases, with 12 bases between. This CDR3 is 14 amino acids long. CDR3 in DNA: TGTGCCAGCAGCTTGCTGGGGGGTTGGGAGACCCAGTACTTC. Translation: CASSLLGGWETQYF.

The chain couples TRBV6-6 to TRBJ1-4, with TRBD1 matching over 10 bases. The V gene end was trimmed by 2 bases and the J gene end by 7 bases; junction bases not matched to a gene: 1. The CDR3 covers 14 residues. The germline gives CDR1 MNHNY, CDR2 SVGAGI (reference sequence). CDR3 nucleotides: TGTGCCAGCAGTTACCGGGACAGGGGTGAAAAACTGTTTTTT. Translated, it gives CASSYRDRGEKLFF.

A few counts support this clone. V gene TRBV30 combines with J gene TRBJ1-4; 7 positions match TRBD1. This CDR3 is 13 amino acids long. V gave up 2 bases and J gave up 6 bases; unmatched junction bases: 3. Germline V gives CDR1 GTSNPN, CDR2 SVGIG (reference sequence). The CDR3 loop reads CAWSPTGYEKLFF. The CDR3 DNA sequence: TGTGCCTGGAGTCCGACAGGGTATGAAAAACTGTTTTTT.

This clone appeared a single time. The genes are TRBV5-1 and TRBJ1-1; 8 bases line up with TRBD1. Germline CDR1 is SGHRS and CDR2 is YFSETQ. The length of the CDR3 is 14 residues. J was trimmed by 4 bases and V by 5 bases; bases with no gene match: 7. CDR3 in amino acids: CASSTDRVGTEAFF. CDR3 nucleotides: TGCGCCAGCAGTACGGACAGGGTCGGCACTGAAGCTTTCTTT.

The V gene is TRBV11-3, the J gene TRBJ2-1; 10 bases line up with TRBD1. V dropped 5 bases and J dropped 9; count of bases not matched to a gene: 13. Germline loops: CDR1 SGHNT, CDR2 YENEEA. This CDR3 is built from 16 residues. The CDR3 sequence is CASSTRDRGGGGEQFF. CDR3 nucleotides: TGTGCCAGCAGCACCCGGGACAGGGGCGGGGGCGGTGAGCAGTTCTTC.

J is TRBJ2-2 and V is TRBV9, with D hard to call. The CDR3 has 16 amino acids. Per germline, CDR1 SGDLS and CDR2 YYNGEE. V lost 4 bases and J 0 bases, leaving 13 bases between the germline ends. CDR3 loop: CASSLRRNPNTGELFF. Written as DNA, the CDR3 is TGTGCCAGCAGCCTCCGCAGGAACCCGAACACCGGGGAGCTGTTTTTT.